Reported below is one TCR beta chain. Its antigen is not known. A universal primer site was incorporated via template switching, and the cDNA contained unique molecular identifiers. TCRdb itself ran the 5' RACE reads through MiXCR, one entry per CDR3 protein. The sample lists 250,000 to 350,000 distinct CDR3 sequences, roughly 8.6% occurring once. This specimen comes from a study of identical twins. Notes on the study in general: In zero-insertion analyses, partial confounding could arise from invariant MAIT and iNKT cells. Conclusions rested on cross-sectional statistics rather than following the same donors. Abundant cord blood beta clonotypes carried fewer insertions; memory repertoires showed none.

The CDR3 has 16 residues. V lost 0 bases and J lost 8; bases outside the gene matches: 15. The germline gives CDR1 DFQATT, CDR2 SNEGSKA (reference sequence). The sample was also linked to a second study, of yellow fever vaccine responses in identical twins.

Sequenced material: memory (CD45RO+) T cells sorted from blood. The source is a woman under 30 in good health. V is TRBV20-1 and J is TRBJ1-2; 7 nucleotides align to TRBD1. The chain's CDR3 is CSARDQLGRGIGGYTF. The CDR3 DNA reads TGCAGTGCTAGAGATCAGTTAGGCAGGGGGATTGGGGGCTACACCTTC.